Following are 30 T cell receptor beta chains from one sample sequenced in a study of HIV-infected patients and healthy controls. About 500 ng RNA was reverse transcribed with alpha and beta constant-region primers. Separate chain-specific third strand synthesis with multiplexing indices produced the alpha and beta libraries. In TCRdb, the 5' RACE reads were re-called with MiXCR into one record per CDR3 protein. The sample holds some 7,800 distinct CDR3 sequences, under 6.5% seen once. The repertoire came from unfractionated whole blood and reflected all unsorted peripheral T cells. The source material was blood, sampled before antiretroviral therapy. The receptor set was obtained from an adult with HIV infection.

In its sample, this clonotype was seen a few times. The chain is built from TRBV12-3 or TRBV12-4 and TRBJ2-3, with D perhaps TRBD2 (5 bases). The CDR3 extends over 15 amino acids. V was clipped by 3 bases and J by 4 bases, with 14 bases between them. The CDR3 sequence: CASSLLGSAADTQYF. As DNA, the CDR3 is TGTGCCAGCAGTTTGCTCGGTAGCGCTGCAGATACGCAGTATTTT.

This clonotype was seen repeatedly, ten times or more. CDR3 DNA sequence: TGTGCCAGTAGTATAGATGCGGCGGCAGGCCTCAATCAGCCCCAGCATTTT. Amino acid sequence: CASSIDAAAGLNQPQHF. The chain uses TRBV19 and TRBJ1-5; D gene uncertain. This CDR3 region has 17 residues. V was trimmed by 0 bases and J by 3 bases, leaving 15 bases between them. The germline V gene encodes CDR1 LNHDA and CDR2 SQIVND (reference sequence).

CDR3 sequence (DNA): TGTGCCAGCAGCCGTGGGACCGCCAATACGCAGTATTTT. Residues: CASSRGTANTQYF. The chain couples TRBV12-3 or TRBV12-4 to TRBJ2-3; D may match TRBD1 or TRBD2 (5 bases each). Trimming cost V 6 bases and J 7 bases, with 14 bases left between them. This CDR3 has 13 amino acids.

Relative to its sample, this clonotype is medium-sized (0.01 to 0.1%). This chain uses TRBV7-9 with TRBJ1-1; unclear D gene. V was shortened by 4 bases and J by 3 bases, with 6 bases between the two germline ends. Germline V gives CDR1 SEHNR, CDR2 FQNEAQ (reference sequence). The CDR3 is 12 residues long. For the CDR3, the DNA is TGTGCCAGCAGCTCAACATACACTGAAGCTTTCTTT. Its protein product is CASSSTYTEAFF.

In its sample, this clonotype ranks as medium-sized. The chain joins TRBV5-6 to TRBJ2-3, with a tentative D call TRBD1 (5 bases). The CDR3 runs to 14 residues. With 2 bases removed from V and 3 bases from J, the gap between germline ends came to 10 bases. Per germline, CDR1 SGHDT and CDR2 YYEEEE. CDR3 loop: CASSFFRDTDTQYF. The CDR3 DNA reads TGTGCCAGCAGCTTCTTCAGGGATACAGATACGCAGTATTTT. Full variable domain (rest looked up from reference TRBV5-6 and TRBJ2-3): DAGVTQSPTHLIKTRGQQVTLRCSPKSGHDTVSWYQQALGQGPQFIFQYYEEEERQRGNFPDRFSGHQFPNYSSELNVNALLLGDSALYLCASSFFRDTDTQYFGPGTRLTVL.

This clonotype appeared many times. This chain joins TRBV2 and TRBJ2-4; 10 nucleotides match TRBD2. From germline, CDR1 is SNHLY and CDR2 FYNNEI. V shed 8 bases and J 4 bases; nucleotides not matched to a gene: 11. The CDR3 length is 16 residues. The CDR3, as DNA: TGTGCCAGCTGGGAAGCGGGGGGGCCGCAAAAAAACATTCAGTACTTC. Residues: CASWEAGGPQKNIQYF.

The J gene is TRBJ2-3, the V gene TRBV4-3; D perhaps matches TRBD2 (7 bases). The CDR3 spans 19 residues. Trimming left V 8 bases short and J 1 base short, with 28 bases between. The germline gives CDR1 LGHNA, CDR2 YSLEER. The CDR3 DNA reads TGCGCCAGCCAACGAACAGGGTCCGGGGGGCCATCGGGCACAGATACGCAGTATTTT. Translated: CASQRTGSGGPSGTDTQYF.

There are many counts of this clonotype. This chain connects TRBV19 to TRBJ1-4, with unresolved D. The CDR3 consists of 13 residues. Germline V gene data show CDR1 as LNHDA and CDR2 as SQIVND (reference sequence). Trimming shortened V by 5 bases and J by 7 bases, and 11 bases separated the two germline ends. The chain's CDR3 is CASSDMDPEKLFF. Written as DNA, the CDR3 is TGTGCCAGTAGTGATATGGACCCTGAAAAACTGTTTTTT.

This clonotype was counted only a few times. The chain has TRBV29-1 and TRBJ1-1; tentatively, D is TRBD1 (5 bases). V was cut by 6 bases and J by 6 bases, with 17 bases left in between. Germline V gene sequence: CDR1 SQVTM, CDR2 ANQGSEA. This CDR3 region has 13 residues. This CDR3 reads CSVHRRNTPEAFF. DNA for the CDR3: TGCAGCGTACACAGGAGGAACACCCCTGAAGCTTTCTTT.

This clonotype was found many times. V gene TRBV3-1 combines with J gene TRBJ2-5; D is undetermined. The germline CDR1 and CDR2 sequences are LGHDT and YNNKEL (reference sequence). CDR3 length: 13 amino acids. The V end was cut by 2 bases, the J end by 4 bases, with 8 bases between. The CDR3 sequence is CASSQLPGETQYF. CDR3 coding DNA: TGTGCCAGCAGCCAACTTCCTGGAGAGACCCAGTACTTC.

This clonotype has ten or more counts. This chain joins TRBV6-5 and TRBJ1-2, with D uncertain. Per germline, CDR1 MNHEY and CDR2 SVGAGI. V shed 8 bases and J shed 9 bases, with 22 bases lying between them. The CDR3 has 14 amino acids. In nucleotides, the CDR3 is TGTGCCAGCGGCGAAGTAGCGGGTTCTGGCCGCTACACCTTC. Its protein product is CASGEVAGSGRYTF.

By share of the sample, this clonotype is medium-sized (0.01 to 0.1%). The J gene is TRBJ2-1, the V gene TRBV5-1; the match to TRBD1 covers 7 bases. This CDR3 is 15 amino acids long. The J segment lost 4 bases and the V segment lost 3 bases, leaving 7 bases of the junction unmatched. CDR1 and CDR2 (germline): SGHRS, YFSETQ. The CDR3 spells CASSSTGSDYNEQFF. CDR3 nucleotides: TGCGCCAGCAGCTCGACAGGGTCCGATTACAATGAGCAGTTCTTC. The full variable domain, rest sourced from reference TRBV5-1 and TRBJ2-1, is KAGVTQTPRYLIKTRGQQVTLSCSPISGHRSVSWYQQTPGQGLQFLFEYFSETQRNKGNFPGRFSGRQFSNSRSEMNVSTLELGDSALYLCASSSTGSDYNEQFFGPGTRLTVL.

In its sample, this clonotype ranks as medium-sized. CDR3 amino acids: CSYPSSNTGELFF. The CDR3 DNA sequence: TGCAGCTACCCTTCATCGAACACCGGGGAGCTGTTTTTT. V usage is TRBV29-1 and J usage is TRBJ2-2; the D is unclear. V was clipped by 8 bases and J by 0 bases, with 10 bases between them. The CDR3 runs to 13 residues. Germline values: CDR1 SQVTM, CDR2 ANQGSEA.

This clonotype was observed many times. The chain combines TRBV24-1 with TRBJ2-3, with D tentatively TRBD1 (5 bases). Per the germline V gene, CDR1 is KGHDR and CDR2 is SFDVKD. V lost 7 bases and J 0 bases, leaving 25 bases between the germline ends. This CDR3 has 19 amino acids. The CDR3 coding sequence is TGTGCCACCAGCCCCGGAGTGCCAGACAGTTTCCTTAGCACAGATACGCAGTATTTT. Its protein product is CATSPGVPDSFLSTDTQYF.

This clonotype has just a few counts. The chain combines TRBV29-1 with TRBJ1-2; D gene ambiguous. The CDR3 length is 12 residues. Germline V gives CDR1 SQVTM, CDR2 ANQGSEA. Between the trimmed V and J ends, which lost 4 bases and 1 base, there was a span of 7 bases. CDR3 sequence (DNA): TGCAGCGTTGCGGCCGGTAACTATGGCTACACCTTC. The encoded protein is CSVAAGNYGYTF. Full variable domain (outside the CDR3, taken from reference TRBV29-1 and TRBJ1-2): SAVISQKPSRDICQRGTSLTIQCQVDSQVTMMFWYRQQPGQSLTLIATANQGSEATYESGFVIDKFPISRPNLTFSTLTVSNMSPEDSSIYLCSVAAGNYGYTFGSGTRLTVV.

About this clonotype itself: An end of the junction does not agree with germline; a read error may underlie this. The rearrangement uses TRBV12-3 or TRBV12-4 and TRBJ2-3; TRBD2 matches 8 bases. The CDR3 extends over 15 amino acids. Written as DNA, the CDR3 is TGTGTCAGCTCGCCCGACGGGGGGGGGGCGGATACGCAGTATTTT. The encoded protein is CVSSPDGGGADTQYF.

CDR3 DNA: TGTGCCAGCAGCGTACAGGGGGCGGGGTCCACCGGGGAGCTGTTTTTT. Residues: CASSVQGAGSTGELFF. This rearrangement joins TRBV9 to TRBJ2-2; TRBD1 aligns across 8 bases. CDR1 and CDR2 (germline): SGDLS, YYNGEE. CDR3 length: 16 amino acids. With 1 base clipped from V and 4 bases from J, the junction kept 6 bases outside the gene matches.

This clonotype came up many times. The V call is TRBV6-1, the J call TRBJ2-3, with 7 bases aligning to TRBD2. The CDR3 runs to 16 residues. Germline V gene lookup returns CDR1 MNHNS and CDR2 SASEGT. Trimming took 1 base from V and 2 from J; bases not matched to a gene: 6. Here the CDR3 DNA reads TGTGCCAGCAGTGAAGGGTCCGGGACTAACACAGATACGCAGTATTTT. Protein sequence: CASSEGSGTNTDTQYF.

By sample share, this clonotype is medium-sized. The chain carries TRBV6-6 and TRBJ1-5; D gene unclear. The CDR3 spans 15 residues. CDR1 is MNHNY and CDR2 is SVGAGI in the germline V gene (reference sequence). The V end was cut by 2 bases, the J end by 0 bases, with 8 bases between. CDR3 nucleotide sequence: TGTGCCAGCAGTTACGGGGAATATAGCAATCAGCCCCAGCATTTT. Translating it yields CASSYGEYSNQPQHF.

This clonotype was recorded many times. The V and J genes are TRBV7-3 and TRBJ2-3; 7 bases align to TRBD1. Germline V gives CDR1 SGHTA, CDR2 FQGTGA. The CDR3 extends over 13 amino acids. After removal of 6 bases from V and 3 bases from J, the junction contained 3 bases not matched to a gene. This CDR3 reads CASSSTGTDTQYF. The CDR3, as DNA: TGTGCCAGCAGTTCGACAGGGACAGATACGCAGTATTTT.

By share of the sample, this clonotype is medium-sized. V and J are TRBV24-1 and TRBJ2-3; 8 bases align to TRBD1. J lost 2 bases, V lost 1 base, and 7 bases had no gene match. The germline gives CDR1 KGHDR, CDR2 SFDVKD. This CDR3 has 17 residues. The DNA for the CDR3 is TGTGCCACCAGTGATTTCGGACAGGGAGAAACCACAGATACGCAGTATTTT. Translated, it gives CATSDFGQGETTDTQYF.

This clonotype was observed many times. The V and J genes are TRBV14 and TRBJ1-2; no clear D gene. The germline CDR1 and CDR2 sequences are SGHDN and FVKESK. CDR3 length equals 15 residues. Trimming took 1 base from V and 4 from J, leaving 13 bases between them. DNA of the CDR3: TGTGCCAGCAGCCAAGGGGTCGTTTTGGGCTATGGCTACACCTTC. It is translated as CASSQGVVLGYGYTF.

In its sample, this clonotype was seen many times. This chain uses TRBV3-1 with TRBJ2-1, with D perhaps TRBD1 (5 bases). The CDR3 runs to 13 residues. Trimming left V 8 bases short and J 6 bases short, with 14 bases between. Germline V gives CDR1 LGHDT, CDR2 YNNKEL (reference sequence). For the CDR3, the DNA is TGTGCCAGCGGGCCGCGTAGGGGCAATGAGCAGTTCTTC. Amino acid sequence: CASGPRRGNEQFF.

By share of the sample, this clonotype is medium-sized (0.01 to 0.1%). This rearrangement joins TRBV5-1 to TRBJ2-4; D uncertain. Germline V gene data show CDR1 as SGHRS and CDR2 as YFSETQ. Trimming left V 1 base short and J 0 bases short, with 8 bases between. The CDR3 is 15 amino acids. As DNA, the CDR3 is TGCGCCAGCAGCTTGACTGGGTTAGCCAAAAACATTCAGTACTTC. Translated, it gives CASSLTGLAKNIQYF.

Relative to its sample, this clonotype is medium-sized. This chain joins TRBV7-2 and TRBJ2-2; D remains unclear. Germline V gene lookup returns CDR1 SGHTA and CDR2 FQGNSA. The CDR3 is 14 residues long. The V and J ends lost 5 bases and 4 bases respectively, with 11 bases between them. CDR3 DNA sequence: TGTGCCAGCAGCCCCTGGCCCTTCACCGGGGAGCTGTTTTTT. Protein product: CASSPWPFTGELFF.

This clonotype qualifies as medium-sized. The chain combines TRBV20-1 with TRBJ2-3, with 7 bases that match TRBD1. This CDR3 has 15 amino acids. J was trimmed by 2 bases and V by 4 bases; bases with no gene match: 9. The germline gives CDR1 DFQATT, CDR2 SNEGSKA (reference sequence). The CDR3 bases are TGCAGTGCTATACTAGGGGGCGGAACCACAGATACGCAGTATTTT. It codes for CSAILGGGTTDTQYF.

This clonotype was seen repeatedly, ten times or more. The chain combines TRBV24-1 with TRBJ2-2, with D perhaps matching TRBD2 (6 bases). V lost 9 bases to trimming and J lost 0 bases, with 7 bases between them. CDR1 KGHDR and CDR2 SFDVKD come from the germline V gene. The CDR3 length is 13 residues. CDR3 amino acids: CATAGTNTGELFF. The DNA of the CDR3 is TGTGCCACCGCGGGAACGAACACCGGGGAGCTGTTTTTT.

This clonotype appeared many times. CDR3: CASSAGTGVADTQYF. DNA for the CDR3: TGCGCCAGCAGCGCCGGGACAGGGGTGGCAGATACGCAGTATTTT. This chain connects TRBV5-1 to TRBJ2-3, with 10 positions matching TRBD1. V trimming: 4 bases; J trimming: 4 bases; junction bases outside the gene matches: 6. CDR1 is SGHRS and CDR2 is YFSETQ in the germline V gene. The CDR3 extends over 15 amino acids.

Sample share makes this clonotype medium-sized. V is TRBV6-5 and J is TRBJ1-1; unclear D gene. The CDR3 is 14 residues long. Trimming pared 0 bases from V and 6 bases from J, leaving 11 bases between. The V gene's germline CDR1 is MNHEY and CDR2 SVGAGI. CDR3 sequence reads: CASSYSRYGAEAFF. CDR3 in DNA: TGTGCCAGCAGTTACTCGCGGTACGGGGCTGAAGCTTTCTTT.

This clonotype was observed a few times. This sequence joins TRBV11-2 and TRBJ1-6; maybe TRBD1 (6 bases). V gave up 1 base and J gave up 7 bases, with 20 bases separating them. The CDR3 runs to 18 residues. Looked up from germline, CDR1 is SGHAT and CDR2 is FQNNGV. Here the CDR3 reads CASSLVSGVQERNSPLHF. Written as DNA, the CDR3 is TGTGCCAGCAGCTTAGTTTCAGGGGTACAGGAAAGGAATTCACCCCTCCACTTT.